A single sample is the source of the 14 T cell receptor beta chains below, sequenced in a study of blood T cell repertoires in COVID-19. Clones were read by immunoSEQ multiplex PCR, and TCRdb kept only the in-frame ones, dropping some. The data hold roughly 360,000 clones, with around four fifths observed a single time. The sequenced material came from PBMCs or T cells enriched from blood (not recorded which). The source of these receptors is a woman aged 45-65 years who had recovered from COVID-19.

The chain recombines TRBV19 with TRBJ2-5; unclear D gene. V lost 3 bases and J 4 bases, leaving 15 bases between the germline ends. This CDR3 spans 15 amino acids. In germline, CDR1 is LNHDA, CDR2 SQIVND (reference sequence). CDR3 nucleotide sequence: TGTGCCAGTAGTATCCATGCGGCTTTGGTAGAGACCCAGTACTTC. Its protein product is CASSIHAALVETQYF.

The chain combines TRBV6-5 with TRBJ1-2; TRBD1 is a possible D gene (6 bases). The germline V and J ends were trimmed by 4 bases and 4 bases, with 16 bases remaining between them. The CDR3 consists of 15 residues. CDR1 and CDR2 from the germline V gene are MNHEY and SVGAGI. The CDR3 sequence is CASSSQGRGPYGYTF. CDR3 in DNA: TGTGCCAGCAGTTCACAAGGGCGGGGGCCCTATGGCTACACCTTC.

The chain employs TRBV11-2 and TRBJ1-1, with TRBD1 as a possible D gene (6 bases). Germline values: CDR1 SGHAT, CDR2 FQNNGV. This CDR3 has 14 amino acids. Trimming cost V 3 bases and J 1 base, with 9 bases left between them. The CDR3 DNA reads TGTGCCAGCAGCTTCAGGGGAAGGAACACTGAAGCTTTCTTT. Protein: CASSFRGRNTEAFF.

V is TRBV30 and J is TRBJ1-5; 8 bases fit TRBD1. The V gene's germline CDR1 is GTSNPN and CDR2 SVGIG (reference sequence). The V gene end was trimmed by 1 base and the J gene end by 2 bases; junction bases not matched to a gene: 7. The CDR3 is 16 residues long. The CDR3 loop is CAWSARQGSRNQPQHF. The CDR3 nucleotides are TGTGCCTGGAGTGCGAGACAGGGGTCGCGCAATCAGCCCCAGCATTTT.

The rearrangement joins TRBV4-3 to TRBJ2-5, with TRBD1 matching 8 bases. The germline V gene encodes CDR1 LGHNA and CDR2 YSLEER. The CDR3 runs 14 residues. The V and J ends lost 3 bases and 5 bases, in that order; junction bases with no gene match: 5. The CDR3 sequence: CASSHGTGGETQYF. In nucleotides, the CDR3 is TGCGCCAGCAGCCACGGGACAGGCGGGGAGACCCAGTACTTC.

Here the CDR3 DNA reads TGTGCCAGCAGTGCTTCCAGGGGCAACTACAATGAGCAGTTCTTC. Amino acids: CASSASRGNYNEQFF. This chain joins TRBV6-4 and TRBJ2-1, with a weak D call TRBD1 (6 bases). Germline CDR1 reads MRHNA; CDR2 reads SNTAGT. This CDR3 has 15 residues. V dropped 4 bases and J dropped 3 bases, with 13 bases sitting between them.

J is TRBJ1-1 and V is TRBV7-9; D gene unclear. Trimming stripped 2 bases from V and 0 bases from J, with 7 bases between. Germline V gives CDR1 SEHNR, CDR2 FQNEAQ (reference sequence). The CDR3 covers 14 residues. Here the CDR3 DNA reads TGTGCCAGCAGCTTATCAGAATTGAACACTGAAGCTTTCTTT. Translated: CASSLSELNTEAFF.

The rearrangement uses TRBV19 and TRBJ1-1, with D possibly TRBD1 on 6 matching bases. Germline V lookup: CDR1 LNHDA, CDR2 SQIVND (reference sequence). The CDR3 has 15 residues. The V end lost 2 bases, the J end lost 1 base, and 11 bases lay between the germline ends. CDR3 DNA sequence: TGTGCCAGTAGTATATTACAGGGCGCGAACACTGAAGCTTTCTTT. It encodes CASSILQGANTEAFF.

The chain has TRBV11-2 and TRBJ2-3; a weak D match, TRBD2 (7 bases). The CDR3 is 12 amino acids. Trimming stripped 4 bases from V and 12 bases from J, with 14 bases between. The germline V gene has CDR1 SGHAT and CDR2 FQNNGV. In DNA, the CDR3 is TGTGCCAGCAGCTCCCGGGGGGCCCGCCAGTATTTT. Translated, it gives CASSSRGARQYF.

The CDR3 DNA reads as TGTGCCAGCAGCCCGCCTGGGAGCGGGAGGGCCGTTGATACGCAGTATTTT. This sequence encodes CASSPPGSGRAVDTQYF. V gene TRBV3-1 (or the pseudogene TRBV3-2) combines with J gene TRBJ2-3; 10 positions agree with TRBD2. The V segment lost 4 bases and the J segment 6 bases; nucleotides outside the gene matches: 13. Germline lookup yields CDR1 LGHDT and CDR2 YNNKEL (reference sequence). CDR3 length: 17 residues.

This clone was seen a handful of times. The V gene is TRBV11-3, the J gene TRBJ2-7; 11 nucleotides match TRBD1. V dropped 6 bases and J dropped 7; count of bases not matched to a gene: 11. CDR3 size: 15 residues. Germline loops: CDR1 SGHNT, CDR2 YENEEA. The CDR3, as DNA: TGTGCCAGCAGTAGGAGAGGACAGGGGGCTGGTGAGCAGTACTTC. It encodes CASSRRGQGAGEQYF.

The CDR3 protein is CASSPRYGGTGELFF. CDR3 DNA sequence: TGTGCCAGCTCACCACGGTACGGTGGCACCGGGGAGCTGTTTTTT. The chain couples TRBV18 to TRBJ2-2; D unresolved. This CDR3 spans 15 amino acids. Germline V lookup: CDR1 KGHSH, CDR2 LQKENI. Trimming removed 1 base at V and 4 bases at J, with 10 bases between.

CDR3 protein: CASSLLGLGLDTDTQYF. The CDR3 DNA follows: TGCGCCAGCAGCTTGCTGGGACTAGGGTTGGACACAGATACGCAGTATTTT. This chain connects TRBV5-1 to TRBJ2-3; 8 bases align to TRBD2. After removal of 1 base from V and 2 bases from J, the junction contained 9 bases not matched to a gene. CDR1 is SGHRS and CDR2 is YFSETQ in the germline V gene. The CDR3 consists of 17 residues.

This sequence joins TRBV7-8 and TRBJ1-4; D remains ambiguous. The CDR3 is 14 amino acids. Germline assignment: CDR1 SGHVS and CDR2 FQNEAQ. The V end was cut by 5 bases, the J end by 5 bases, with 12 bases between. CDR3 sequence (DNA): TGTGCCAGCAGCCTCCGGGTCCCCAATGAAAAACTGTTTTTT. Amino acid sequence: CASSLRVPNEKLFF.